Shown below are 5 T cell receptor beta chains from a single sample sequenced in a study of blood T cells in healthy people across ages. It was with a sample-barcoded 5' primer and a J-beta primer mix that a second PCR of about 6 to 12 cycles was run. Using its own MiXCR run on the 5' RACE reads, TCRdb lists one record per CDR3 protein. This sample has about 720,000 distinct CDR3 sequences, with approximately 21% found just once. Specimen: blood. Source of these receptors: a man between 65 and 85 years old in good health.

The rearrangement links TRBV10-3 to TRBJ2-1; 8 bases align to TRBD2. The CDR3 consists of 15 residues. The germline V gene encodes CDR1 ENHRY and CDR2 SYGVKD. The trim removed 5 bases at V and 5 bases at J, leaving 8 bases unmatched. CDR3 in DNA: TGTGCCATCAGTAAAACTAGCGGTCAAAACAATGAGCAGTTCTTC. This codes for CAISKTSGQNNEQFF.

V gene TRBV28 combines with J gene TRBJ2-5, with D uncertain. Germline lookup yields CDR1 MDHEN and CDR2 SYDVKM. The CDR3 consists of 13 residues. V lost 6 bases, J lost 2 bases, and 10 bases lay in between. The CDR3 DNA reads TGTGCCAGCAGGGTATCACAGCAAGAGACCCAGTACTTC. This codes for CASRVSQQETQYF.

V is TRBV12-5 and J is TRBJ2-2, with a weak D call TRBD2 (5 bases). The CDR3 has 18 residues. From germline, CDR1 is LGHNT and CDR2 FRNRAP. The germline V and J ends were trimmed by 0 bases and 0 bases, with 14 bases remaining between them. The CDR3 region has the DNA TGTGCTAGTGGTTTGGTACTTTCGGGAACAGCGAACACCGGGGAGCTGTTTTTT. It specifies CASGLVLSGTANTGELFF.

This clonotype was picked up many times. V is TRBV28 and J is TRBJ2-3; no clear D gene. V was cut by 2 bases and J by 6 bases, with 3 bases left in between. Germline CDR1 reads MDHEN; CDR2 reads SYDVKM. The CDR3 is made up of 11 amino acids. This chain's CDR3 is CASSLQDTQYF. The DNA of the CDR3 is TGTGCCAGCAGTTTACAGGATACGCAGTATTTT.

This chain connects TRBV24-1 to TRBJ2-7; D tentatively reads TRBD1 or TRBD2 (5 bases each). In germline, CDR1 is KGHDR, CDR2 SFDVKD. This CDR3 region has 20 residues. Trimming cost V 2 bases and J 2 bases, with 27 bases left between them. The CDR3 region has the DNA TGTGCCACCAGTGATTCGTCGGGACCCCGTATTTTGATGGGAGCCTACGAGCAGTACGTC. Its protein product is CATSDSSGPRILMGAYEQYV.